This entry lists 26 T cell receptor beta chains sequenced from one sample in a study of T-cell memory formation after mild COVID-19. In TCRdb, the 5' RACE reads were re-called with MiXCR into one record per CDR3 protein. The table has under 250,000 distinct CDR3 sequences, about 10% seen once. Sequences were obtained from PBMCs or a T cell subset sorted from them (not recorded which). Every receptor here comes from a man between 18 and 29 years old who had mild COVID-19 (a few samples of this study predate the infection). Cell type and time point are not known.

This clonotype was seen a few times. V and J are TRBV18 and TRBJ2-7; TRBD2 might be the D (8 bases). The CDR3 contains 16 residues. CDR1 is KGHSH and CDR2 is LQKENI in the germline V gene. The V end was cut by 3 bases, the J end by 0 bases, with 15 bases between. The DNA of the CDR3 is TGTGCCAGCTCACCCCTCGGGGGGGACAGCTCCTACGAGCAGTACTTC. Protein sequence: CASSPLGGDSSYEQYF.

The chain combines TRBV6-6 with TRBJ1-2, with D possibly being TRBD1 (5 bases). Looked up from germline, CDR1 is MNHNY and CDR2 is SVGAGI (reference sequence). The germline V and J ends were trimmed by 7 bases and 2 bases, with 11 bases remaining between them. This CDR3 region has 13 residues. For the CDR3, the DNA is TGTGCCAGCAAAAACGGGGGGAACTATGGCTACACCTTC. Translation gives CASKNGGNYGYTF.

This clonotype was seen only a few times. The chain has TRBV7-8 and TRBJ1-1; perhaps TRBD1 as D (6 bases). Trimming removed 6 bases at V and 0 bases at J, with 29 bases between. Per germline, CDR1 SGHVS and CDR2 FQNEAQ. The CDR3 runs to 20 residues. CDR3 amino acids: CASSSALAFEAGGLNTEAFF. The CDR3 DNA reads TGTGCCAGCAGTTCGGCCCTAGCATTCGAGGCGGGGGGGCTGAACACTGAAGCTTTCTTT.

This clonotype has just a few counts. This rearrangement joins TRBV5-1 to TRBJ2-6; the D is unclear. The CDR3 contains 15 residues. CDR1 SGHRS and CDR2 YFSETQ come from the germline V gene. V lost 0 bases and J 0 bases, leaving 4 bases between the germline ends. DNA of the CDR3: TGCGCCAGCAGCTTGGAACTCTCTGGGGCCAACGTCCTGACTTTC. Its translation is CASSLELSGANVLTF.

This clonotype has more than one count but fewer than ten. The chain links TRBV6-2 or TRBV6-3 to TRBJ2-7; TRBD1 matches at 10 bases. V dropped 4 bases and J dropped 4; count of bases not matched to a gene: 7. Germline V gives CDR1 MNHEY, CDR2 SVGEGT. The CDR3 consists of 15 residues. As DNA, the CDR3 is TGTGCCAGCAGTTTCGGGGGACAGGGGAAGTACGAGCAGTACGTC. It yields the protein CASSFGGQGKYEQYV.

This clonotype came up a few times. In DNA form, the CDR3 reads TGTGCCAGCAGCTTCGCTACCGGGACAGTGAGCCACACTGAAGCTTTCTTT. Translating it yields CASSFATGTVSHTEAFF. This chain joins TRBV5-4 and TRBJ1-1; 7 positions agree with TRBD1. With V trimmed by 2 bases and J by 3 bases, 13 bases remained unmatched. This CDR3 has 17 residues. The germline gives CDR1 SGHNT, CDR2 YYREEE (reference sequence).

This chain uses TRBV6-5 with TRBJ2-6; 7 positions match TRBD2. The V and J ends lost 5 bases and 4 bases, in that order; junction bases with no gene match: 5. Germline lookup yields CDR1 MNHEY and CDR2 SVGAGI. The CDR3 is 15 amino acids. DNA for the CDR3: TGTGCCAGCAGTCGAACTAGCGCCGGGGCCAACGTCCTGACTTTC. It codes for CASSRTSAGANVLTF.

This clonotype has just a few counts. The CDR3 protein is CASSLIGGVFF. In nucleotides, the CDR3 is TGTGCCAGCAGTTTAATCGGGGGCGTATTCTTC. V and J are TRBV12-3 or TRBV12-4 and TRBJ2-1, with D perhaps TRBD1 or TRBD2 (6 bases each). This CDR3 is 11 amino acids long. The V and J ends lost 2 bases and 16 bases respectively, with 12 bases between them.

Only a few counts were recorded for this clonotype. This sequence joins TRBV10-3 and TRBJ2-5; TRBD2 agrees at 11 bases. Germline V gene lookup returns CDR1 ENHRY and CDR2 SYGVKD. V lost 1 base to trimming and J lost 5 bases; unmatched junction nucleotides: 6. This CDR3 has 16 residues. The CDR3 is CAISEFLAGGQETQYF. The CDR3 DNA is TGTGCCATCAGTGAGTTCCTAGCGGGGGGTCAGGAGACCCAGTACTTC.

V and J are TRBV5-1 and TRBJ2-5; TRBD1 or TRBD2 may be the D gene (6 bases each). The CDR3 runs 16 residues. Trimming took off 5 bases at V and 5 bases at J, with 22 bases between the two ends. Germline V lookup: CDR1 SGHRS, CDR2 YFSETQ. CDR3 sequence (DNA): TGCGCCAGCAGTCGGGGGTCAGGGGCGTTTCGGGAGACCCAGTACTTC. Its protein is CASSRGSGAFRETQYF. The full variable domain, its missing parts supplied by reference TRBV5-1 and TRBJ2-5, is KAGVTQTPRYLIKTRGQQVTLSCSPISGHRSVSWYQQTPGQGLQFLFEYFSETQRNKGNFPGRFSGRQFSNSRSEMNVSTLELGDSALYLCASSRGSGAFRETQYFGPGTRLLVL.

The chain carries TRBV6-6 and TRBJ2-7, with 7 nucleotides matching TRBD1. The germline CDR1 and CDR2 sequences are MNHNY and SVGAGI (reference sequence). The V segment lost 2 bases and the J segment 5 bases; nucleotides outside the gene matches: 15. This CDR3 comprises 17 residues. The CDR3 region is CASSYTPYSRGLDEQYV. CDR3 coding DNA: TGTGCCAGCAGTTACACCCCTTACTCGAGGGGGCTCGACGAGCAGTACGTC.

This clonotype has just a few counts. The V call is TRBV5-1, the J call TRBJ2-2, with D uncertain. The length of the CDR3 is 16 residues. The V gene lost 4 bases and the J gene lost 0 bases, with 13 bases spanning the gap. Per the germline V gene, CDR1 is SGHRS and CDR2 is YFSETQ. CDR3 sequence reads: CASSNGPRTNTGELFF. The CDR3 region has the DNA TGCGCCAGCAGCAACGGACCGAGAACGAACACCGGGGAGCTGTTTTTT.

The CDR3 DNA sequence: TGTGCCAGCAGTCGACTAGGGACAGGGGGCTACGAGCAGTACTTC. Amino acids: CASSRLGTGGYEQYF. The J gene is TRBJ2-7, the V gene TRBV7-2, with 11 bases lining up with TRBD1. V shed 6 bases, J shed 3 bases, and the junction held 7 bases outside the gene matches. Germline CDR1 SGHTA, CDR2 FQGNSA. The CDR3 covers 15 residues.

CDR3 nucleotide sequence: TGCAGTGCTAGAGACCCAGGGGGCTGGGAGCAGTACTTC. Residues: CSARDPGGWEQYF. The chain uses TRBV20-1 and TRBJ2-7, with TRBD1 matching 8 bases. The germline gives CDR1 DFQATT, CDR2 SNEGSKA (reference sequence). V lost 0 bases, J lost 7 bases, and 5 bases stayed unmatched. The CDR3 loop spans 13 amino acids.

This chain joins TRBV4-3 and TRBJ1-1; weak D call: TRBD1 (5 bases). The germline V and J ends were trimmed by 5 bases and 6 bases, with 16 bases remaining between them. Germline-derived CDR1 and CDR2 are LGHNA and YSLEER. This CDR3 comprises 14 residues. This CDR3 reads CASSSNAGRAEAFF. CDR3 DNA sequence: TGCGCCAGCAGCTCAAACGCGGGCAGGGCTGAAGCTTTCTTT.

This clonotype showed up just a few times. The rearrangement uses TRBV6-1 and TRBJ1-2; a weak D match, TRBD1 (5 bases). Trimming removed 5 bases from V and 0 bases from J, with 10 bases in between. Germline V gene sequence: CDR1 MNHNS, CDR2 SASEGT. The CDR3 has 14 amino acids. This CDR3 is CASSIGDPNYGYTF. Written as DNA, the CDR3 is TGTGCCAGCAGTATCGGGGACCCTAACTATGGCTACACCTTC.

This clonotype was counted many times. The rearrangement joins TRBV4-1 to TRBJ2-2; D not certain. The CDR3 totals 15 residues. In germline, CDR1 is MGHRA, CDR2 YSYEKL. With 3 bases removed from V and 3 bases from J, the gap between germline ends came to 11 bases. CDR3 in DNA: TGCGCCAGCAGCCACAGCAAGGGTGACACCGGGGAGCTGTTTTTT. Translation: CASSHSKGDTGELFF.

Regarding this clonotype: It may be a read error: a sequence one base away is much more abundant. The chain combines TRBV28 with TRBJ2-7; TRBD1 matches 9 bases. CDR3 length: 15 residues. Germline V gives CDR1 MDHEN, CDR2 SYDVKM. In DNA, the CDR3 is TGTGCCAGCAGTTTGCCCGGACAGGGGATCTACGAGAAGTACTTC. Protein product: CASSLPGQGIYEKYF. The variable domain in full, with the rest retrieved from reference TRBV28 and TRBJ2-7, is DVKVTQSSRYLVKRTGEKVFLECVQDMDHENMFWYRQDPGLGLRLIYFSYDVKMKEKGDIPEGYSVSREKKERFSLILESASTNQTSMYLCASSLPGQGIYEKYFGPGTRLTVT.

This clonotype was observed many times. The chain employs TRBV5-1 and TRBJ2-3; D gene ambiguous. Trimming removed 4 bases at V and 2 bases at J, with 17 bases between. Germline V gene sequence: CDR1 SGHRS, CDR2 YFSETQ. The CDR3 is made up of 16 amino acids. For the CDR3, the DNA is TGCGCCAGCAGCACAGACCCCCAGACCTACACAGATACGCAGTATTTT. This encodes CASSTDPQTYTDTQYF.

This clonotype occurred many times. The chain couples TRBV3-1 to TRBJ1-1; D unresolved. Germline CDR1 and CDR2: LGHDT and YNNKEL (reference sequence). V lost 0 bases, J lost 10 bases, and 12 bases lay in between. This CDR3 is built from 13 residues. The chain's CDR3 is CASSQDSSSSAFF. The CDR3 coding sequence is TGTGCCAGCAGCCAAGATTCATCAAGTTCAGCTTTCTTT.

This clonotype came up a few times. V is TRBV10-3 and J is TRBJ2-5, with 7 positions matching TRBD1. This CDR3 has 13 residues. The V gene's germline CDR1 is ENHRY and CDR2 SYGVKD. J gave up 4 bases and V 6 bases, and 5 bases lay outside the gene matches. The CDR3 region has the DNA TGTGCCATCAGCCCGGGACAGTCAGAGACCCAGTACTTC. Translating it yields CAISPGQSETQYF.

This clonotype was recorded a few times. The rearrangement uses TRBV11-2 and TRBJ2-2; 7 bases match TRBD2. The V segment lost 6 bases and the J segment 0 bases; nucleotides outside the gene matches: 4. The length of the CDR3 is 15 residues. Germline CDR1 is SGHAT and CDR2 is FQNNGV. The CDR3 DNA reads TGTGCCAGCAGTGCCCGGGGGGCGAACACCGGGGAGCTGTTTTTT. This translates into CASSARGANTGELFF.

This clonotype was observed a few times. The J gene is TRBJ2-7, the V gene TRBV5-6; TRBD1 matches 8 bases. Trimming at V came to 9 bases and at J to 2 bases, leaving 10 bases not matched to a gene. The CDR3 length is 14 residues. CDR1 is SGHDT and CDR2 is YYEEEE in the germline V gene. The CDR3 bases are TGTGCCACCCGGGGACAGGTGATCCCCTACGAGCAGTACGTC. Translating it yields CATRGQVIPYEQYV.

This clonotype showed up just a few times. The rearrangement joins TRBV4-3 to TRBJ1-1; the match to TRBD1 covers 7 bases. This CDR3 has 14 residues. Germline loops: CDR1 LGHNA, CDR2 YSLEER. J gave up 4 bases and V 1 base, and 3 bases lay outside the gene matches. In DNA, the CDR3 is TGCGCCAGCAGCCAAGGACAGGGTTTCACTGAAGCTTTCTTT. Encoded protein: CASSQGQGFTEAFF.

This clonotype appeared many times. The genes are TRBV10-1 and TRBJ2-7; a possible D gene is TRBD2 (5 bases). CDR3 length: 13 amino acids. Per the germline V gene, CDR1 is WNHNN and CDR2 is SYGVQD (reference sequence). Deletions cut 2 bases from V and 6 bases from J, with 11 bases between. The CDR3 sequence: CASSEGGYGEQYF. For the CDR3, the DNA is TGCGCCAGCAGTGAGGGCGGGTATGGCGAGCAGTACTTC.

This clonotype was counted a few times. In DNA form, the CDR3 reads TGCGCCAGCGGGAGAGGCCGAGACACAGATACGCAGTATTTT. It is translated as CASGRGRDTDTQYF. V usage is TRBV5-1 and J usage is TRBJ2-3; weak D call: TRBD2 (5 bases). CDR1 is SGHRS and CDR2 is YFSETQ in the germline V gene. The CDR3 sequence is 14 residues long. Trimming took off 7 bases at V and 2 bases at J, with 14 bases between the two ends.